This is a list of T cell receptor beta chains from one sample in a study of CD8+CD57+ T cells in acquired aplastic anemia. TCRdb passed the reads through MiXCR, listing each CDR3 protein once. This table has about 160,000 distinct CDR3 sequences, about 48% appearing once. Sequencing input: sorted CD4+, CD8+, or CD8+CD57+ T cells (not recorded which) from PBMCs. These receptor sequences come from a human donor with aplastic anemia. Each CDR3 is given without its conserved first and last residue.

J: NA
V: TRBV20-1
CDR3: SARGRFYNEQF

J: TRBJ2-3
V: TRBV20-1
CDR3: SARERGRSLDTQY

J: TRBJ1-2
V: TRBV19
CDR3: ASSMLSDNYGYT

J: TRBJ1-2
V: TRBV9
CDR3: ASSTFGQEINYGYT

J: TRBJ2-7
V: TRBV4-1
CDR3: ASSVTGPLSYEQY

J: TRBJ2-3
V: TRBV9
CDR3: ASSVDGQSSDTQY

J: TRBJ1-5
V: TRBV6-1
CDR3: ASSPHRTDRGDQPQH

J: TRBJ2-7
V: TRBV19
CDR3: ASSPGRFYEQY

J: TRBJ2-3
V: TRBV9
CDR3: ASSVAGWGAGAGGDTQY

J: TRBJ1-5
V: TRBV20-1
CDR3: SATRDSSNQPQH

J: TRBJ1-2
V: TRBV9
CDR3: ASSAGGGYT

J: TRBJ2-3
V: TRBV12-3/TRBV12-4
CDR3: ASRPGQDTQY

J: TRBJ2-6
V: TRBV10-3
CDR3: ASSFFLLSGANVLT

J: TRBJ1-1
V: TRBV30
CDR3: AWSPGGAESSSEAF

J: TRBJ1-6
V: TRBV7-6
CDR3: ASSPRQGSSPLH

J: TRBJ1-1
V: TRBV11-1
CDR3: ASSLEDGGHMNTEAF

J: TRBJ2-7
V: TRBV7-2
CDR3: ASSLAGDPSYEQY

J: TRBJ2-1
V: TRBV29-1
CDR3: SVESPSSSYNEQF

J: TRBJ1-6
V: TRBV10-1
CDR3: ASSENNSPLH

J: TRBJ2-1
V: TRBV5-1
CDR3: ASSFWSGDNEQF

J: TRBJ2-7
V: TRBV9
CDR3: ASSLKRGGPYEQY

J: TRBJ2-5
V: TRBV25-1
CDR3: ASSGGLAANQETQY

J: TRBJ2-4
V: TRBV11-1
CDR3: ASSTLSRGTIQY

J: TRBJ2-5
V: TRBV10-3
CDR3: AIEGQTRGQETQY

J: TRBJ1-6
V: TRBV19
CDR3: ASSPTWGGNSPLH

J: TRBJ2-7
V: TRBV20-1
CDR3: SARVLDRDAASYEQY

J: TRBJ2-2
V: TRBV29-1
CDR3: SVDRATGELF

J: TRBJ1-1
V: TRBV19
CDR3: ASSPQGQPMNTEAF

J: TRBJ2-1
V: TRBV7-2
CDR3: ASSLAGIGYNEQF

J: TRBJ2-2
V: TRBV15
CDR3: ATSREEPGLADTGELF

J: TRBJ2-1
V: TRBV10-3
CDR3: ATLDGYNEQF

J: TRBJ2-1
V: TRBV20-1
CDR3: SASGNNYNEQF

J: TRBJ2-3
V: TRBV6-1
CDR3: ASSEAGTVDTQY

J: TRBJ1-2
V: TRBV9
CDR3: ASSVAGGESGYT

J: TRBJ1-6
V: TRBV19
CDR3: ASSMGRDRGNSPLH

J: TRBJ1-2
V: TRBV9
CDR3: ASSSGLDYGYT

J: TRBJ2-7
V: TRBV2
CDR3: AVRGQGTEQY

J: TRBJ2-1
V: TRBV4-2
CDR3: ASSQVSAYNEQF

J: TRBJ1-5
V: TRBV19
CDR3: ASTWGQVNQPQH

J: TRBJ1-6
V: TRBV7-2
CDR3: ASNRDRVNSPLH

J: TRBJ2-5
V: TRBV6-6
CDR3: ASSGVREETQY

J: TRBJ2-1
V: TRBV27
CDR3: ASNPLADYNEQF

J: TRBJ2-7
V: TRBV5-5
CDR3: ASSPNRGNYEQY

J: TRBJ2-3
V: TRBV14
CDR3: ASSGRTGLTDTQY

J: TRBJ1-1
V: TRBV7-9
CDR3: ASSRTQPETEAF

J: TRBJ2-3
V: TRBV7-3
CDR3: ASSAGPQY

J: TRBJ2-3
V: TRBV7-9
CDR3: ASSSRDGDTDTQY

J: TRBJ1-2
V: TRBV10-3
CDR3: VIRGLGLNYGYT

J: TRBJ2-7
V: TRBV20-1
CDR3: SADPGAGSYEQY

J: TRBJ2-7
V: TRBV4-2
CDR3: ASSQEGLAAGTHEQY